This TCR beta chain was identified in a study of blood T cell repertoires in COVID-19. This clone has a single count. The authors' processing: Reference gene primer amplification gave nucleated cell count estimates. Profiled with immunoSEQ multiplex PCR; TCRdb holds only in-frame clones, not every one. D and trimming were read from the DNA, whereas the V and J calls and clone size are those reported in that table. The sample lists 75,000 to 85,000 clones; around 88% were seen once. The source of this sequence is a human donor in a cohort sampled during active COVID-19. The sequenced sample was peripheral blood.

The CDR3 DNA follows: TGTGCCAGCAGCTATACAGGGGGGGCGGATGAAAAACTGTTTTTT. Protein product: CASSYTGGADEKLFF. The chain links TRBV2 to TRBJ1-4; TRBD1 matches 8 bases. V trimming: 6 bases; J trimming: 6 bases; junction bases outside the gene matches: 9. The germline V gene has CDR1 SNHLY and CDR2 FYNNEI. The CDR3 spans 15 residues.